This entry is about one T cell receptor beta chain. Germline values: CDR1 LGHNA, CDR2 YSLEER. Trimming stripped 1 base from V and 3 bases from J, with 17 bases between. This CDR3 contains 17 residues. These data are taken from a study of sequential checkpoint blockade in melanoma. Study details: First-line arms were nivolumab then ipilimumab, or the reverse, randomized 1:1. Maintenance nivolumab came after either treatment sequence.

The treatment: randomized to nivolumab then ipilimumab (arm A) or the reverse (arm B). DNA-damaging chemotherapy had not been given to any patient beforehand. Sorted cells were live CD3+CD8+, lacking CD19 and CD56, from PBMCs. Profiled with immunoSEQ multiplex PCR; TCRdb holds only in-frame clones, not every one. The sample consists of roughly 18,000 clones, roughly 70% of them appearing once. Material: CD8+ T cells sorted from blood (inferred from file names), obtained from a patient given nivolumab and ipilimumab in sequence. The V gene is TRBV4-3, the J gene TRBJ2-3; no definite D call. The sequence was obtained from a human donor with melanoma. CDR3 DNA: TGCGCCAGCAGCCAAGTCATCTTGGCGGAAGAAACAGATACGCAGTATTTT. It is translated as CASSQVILAEETDTQYF.